Listed below are T cell receptor beta chains from one sample, sequenced in a study of T-cell reconstitution after alpha-beta-depleted transplantation in children. TCRdb reanalysed the PCR reads using MiXCR and keeps one entry per CDR3 protein. Among about 510,000 distinct CDR3 sequences listed, approximately 10% were seen once. The sequencing used PBMCs, mostly from graft donor cells, collected 180 days after TCRalphabeta/CD19-depleted stem cell transplant. The receptors shown here come from a female patient between 2 and 15 years old who had a stem cell transplant for aplastic anemia, so the T cells may come from the graft donor. The CDR3 runs from the conserved cysteine through the conserved F or W. D genes are given only for firm matches. The size entry is marked missing in some rows and otherwise reads once, few, many or a size class.

>TRBV7-9|TRBD1|TRBJ2-5|many
CASSYTGGRETQYF
TGTGCCAGCAGCTACACAGGGGGCCGGGAGACCCAGTACTTC
>TRBV15|TRBD1|TRBJ1-2|few
CATQTGTNYGYTF
TGTGCCACCCAGACAGGGACTAACTATGGCTACACCTTC
>TRBV20-1|TRBD1|TRBJ1-5|few
CSARDWGQGIKPQHF
TGCAGTGCTAGAGATTGGGGACAGGGTATCAAGCCCCAGCATTTT
>TRBV5-1|TRBD2|TRBJ2-4|many
CASSSRTSGLGDIQYF
TGCGCCAGCAGCTCCCGGACTAGCGGGCTTGGGGACATTCAGTACTTC
>TRBV10-3|NA|TRBJ2-1|many
CATSYSLAEYNEQFF
TGTGCGACATCTTACTCTTTAGCGGAATACAATGAGCAGTTCTTC
>TRBV2|NA|TRBJ1-4|many
CATHRDTNEKLFF
TGTGCCACTCACCGGGACACCAATGAAAAACTGTTTTTT
>TRBV20-1|NA|TRBJ2-7|NA
CSAPEAGTETYEQYF
TGCAGTGCCCCGGAAGCCGGGACGGAGACCTACGAGCAGTACTTC
>TRBV12-3/TRBV12-4|NA|TRBJ2-6|few
CASDLFSGANGLTF
TGTGCCAGTGACCTCTTCTCTGGGGCCAACGGCCTGACTTTC
>TRBV5-1|TRBD1|TRBJ2-5|NA
CASSRVGTDQETQYF
TGCGCCAGCAGCCGGGTCGGGACAGACCAAGAGACCCAGTACTTC
>TRBV9|NA|TRBJ2-7|NA
CASGGRTHHEQYF
TGTGCCAGCGGGGGTAGGACACATCACGAGCAGTACTTC
>TRBV28|NA|TRBJ2-1|many
CASRGLLSYNEQFF
TGTGCCAGCAGGGGACTTCTATCCTACAATGAGCAGTTCTTC
>TRBV29-1|NA|TRBJ1-1|many
CSVRQVNTEAFF
TGCAGCGTGAGACAGGTTAACACTGAAGCTTTCTTT
>TRBV3-1|NA|TRBJ1-1|few
CASSQPGAEAFF
TGTGCCAGCAGCCAACCAGGGGCTGAAGCTTTCTTT